This record covers a single T cell receptor beta chain. This sample stems from a study of blood T cell repertoires in COVID-19. Generated by immunoSEQ multiplex PCR, the TCRdb table keeps only in-frame clones and is missing some. The table shows a few hundred thousand clones, with about 88% occurring only once. Per the germline V gene, CDR1 is PRHDT and CDR2 is FYEKMQ (reference sequence). The CDR3 length is 15 residues. V gave up 5 bases and J gave up 0 bases; unmatched junction bases: 2. The receptor's source is a woman between 18 and 30 years old who had been exposed to COVID-19. The V call is TRBV13, the J call TRBJ2-5; TRBD2 matches 11 bases. Input material: PBMCs or T cells enriched from blood (not recorded which). CDR3 protein: CASSPTSGDQETQYF. For the CDR3, the DNA is TGTGCCAGCAGCCCGACTAGCGGGGACCAAGAGACCCAGTACTTC.